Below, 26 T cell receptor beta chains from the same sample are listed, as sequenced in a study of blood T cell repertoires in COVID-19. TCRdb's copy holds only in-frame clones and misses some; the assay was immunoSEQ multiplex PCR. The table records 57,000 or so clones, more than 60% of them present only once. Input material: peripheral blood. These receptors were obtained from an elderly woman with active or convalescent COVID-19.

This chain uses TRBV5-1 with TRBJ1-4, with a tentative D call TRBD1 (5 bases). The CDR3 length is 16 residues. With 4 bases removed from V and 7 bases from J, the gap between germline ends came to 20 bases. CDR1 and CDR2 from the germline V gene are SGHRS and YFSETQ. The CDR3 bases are TGCGCCAGCAGCACCGAACCGGGCCAGGGCTTTGAAAAACTGTTTTTT. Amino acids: CASSTEPGQGFEKLFF.

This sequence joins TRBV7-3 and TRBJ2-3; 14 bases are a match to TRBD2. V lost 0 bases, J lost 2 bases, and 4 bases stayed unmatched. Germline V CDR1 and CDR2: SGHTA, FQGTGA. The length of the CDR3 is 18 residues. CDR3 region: CASSLTRTSGGFTDTQYF. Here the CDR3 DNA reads TGTGCCAGCAGCTTAACACGGACTAGCGGGGGGTTCACAGATACGCAGTATTTT.

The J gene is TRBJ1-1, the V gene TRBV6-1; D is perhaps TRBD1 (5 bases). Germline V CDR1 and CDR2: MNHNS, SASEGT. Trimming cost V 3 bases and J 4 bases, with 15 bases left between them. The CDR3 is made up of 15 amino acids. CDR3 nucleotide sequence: TGTGCCAGCAGTGACAAGGCCAGGGCGAGCACTGAAGCTTTCTTT. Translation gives CASSDKARASTEAFF.

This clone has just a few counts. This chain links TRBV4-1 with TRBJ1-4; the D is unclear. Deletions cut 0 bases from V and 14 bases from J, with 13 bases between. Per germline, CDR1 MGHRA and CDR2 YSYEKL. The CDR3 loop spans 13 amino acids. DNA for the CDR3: TGCGCCAGCAGCCAAGATCTGGCAGCGACCCTGTTTTTT. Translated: CASSQDLAATLFF.

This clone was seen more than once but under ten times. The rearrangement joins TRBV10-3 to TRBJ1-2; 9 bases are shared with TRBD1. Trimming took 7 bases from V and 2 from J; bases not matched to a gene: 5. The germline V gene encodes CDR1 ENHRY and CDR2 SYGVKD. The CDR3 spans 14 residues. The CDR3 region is CAIKGTGHNYGYTF. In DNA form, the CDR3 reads TGTGCCATCAAAGGGACAGGGCACAACTATGGCTACACCTTC.

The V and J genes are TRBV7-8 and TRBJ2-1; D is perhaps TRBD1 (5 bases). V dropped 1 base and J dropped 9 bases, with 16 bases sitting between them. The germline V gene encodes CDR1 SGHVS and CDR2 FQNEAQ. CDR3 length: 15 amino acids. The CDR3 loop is CASSLGAVGEGEQFF. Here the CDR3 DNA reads TGTGCCAGCAGCTTAGGGGCGGTAGGGGAAGGTGAGCAGTTCTTC.

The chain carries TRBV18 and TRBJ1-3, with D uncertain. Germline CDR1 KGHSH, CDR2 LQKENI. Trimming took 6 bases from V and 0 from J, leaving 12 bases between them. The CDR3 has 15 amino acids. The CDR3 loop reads CASSLYESSGNTIYF. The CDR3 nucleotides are TGTGCCAGCTCCCTGTACGAGAGCTCTGGAAACACCATATATTTT. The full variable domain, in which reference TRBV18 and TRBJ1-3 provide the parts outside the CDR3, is NAGVMQNPRHLVRRRGQEARLRCSPMKGHSHVYWYRQLPEEGLKFMVYLQKENIIDESGMPKERFSAEFPKEGPSILRIQQVVRGDSAAYFCASSLYESSGNTIYFGEGSWLTVV.

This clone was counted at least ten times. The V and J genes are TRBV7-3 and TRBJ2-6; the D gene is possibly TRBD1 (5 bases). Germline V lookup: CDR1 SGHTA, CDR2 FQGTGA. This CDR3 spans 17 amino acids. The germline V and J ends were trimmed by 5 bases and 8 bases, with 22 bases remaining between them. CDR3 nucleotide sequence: TGTGCCAGCAGCCCGACAGCGACAACTCTGGGGCCCAACGTCCTGACTTTC. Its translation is CASSPTATTLGPNVLTF.

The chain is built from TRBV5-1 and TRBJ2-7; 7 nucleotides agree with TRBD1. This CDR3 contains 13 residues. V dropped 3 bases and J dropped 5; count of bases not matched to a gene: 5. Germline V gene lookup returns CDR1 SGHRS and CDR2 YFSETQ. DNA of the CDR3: TGCGCCAGCAGCTCCGGACAGGCCAACGAGCAGTACTTC. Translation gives CASSSGQANEQYF.

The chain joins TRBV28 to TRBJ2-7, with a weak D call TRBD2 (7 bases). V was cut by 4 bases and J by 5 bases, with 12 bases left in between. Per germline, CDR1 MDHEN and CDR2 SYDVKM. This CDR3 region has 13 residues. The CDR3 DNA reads TGTGCCAGCAGTTCGGGGGGCCCCCACGAGCAGTACTTC. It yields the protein CASSSGGPHEQYF.

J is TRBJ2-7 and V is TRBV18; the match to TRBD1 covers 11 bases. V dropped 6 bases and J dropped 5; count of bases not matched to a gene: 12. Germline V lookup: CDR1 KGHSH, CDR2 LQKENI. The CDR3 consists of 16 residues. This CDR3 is CASSLRVPGQGDEQYF. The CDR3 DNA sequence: TGTGCCAGCTCGCTCCGTGTGCCGGGACAGGGGGACGAGCAGTACTTC. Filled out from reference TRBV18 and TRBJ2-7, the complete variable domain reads NAGVMQNPRHLVRRRGQEARLRCSPMKGHSHVYWYRQLPEEGLKFMVYLQKENIIDESGMPKERFSAEFPKEGPSILRIQQVVRGDSAAYFCASSLRVPGQGDEQYFGPGTRLTVT.

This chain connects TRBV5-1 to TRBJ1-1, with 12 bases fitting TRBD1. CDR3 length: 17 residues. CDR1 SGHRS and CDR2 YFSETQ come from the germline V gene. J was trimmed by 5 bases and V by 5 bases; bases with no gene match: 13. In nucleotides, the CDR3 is TGCGCCAGCAGAAACCCGGGACAGGGGGCCCTAGTAACTGAAGCTTTCTTT. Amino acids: CASRNPGQGALVTEAFF.

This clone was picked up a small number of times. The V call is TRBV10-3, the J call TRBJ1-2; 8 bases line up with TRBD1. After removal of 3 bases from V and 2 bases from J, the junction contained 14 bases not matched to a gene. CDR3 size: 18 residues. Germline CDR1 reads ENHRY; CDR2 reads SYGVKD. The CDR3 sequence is CAISDPSSPGQENYGYTF. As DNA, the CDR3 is TGTGCCATCAGTGACCCCTCCTCTCCGGGACAGGAGAACTATGGCTACACCTTC.

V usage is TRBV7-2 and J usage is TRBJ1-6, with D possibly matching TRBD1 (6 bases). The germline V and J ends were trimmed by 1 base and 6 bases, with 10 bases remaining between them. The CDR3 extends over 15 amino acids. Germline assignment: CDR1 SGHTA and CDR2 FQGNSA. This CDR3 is CASSLVRGGNSPLHF. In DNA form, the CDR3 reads TGTGCCAGCAGCTTAGTTCGAGGGGGTAATTCACCCCTCCACTTT.

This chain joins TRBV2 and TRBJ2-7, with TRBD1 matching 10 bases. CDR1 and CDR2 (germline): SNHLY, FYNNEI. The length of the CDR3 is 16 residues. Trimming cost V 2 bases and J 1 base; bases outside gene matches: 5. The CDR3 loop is CASSELGTGDSYEQYF. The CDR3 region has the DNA TGTGCCAGCAGTGAATTAGGGACAGGGGATTCCTACGAGCAGTACTTC.

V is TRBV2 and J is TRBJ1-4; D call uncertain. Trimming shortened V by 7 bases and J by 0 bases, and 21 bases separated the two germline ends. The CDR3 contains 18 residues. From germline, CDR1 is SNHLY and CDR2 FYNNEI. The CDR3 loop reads CASTKDNFPAATNEKLFF. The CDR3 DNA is TGTGCCAGCACTAAAGATAATTTCCCTGCGGCAACTAATGAAAAACTGTTTTTT.

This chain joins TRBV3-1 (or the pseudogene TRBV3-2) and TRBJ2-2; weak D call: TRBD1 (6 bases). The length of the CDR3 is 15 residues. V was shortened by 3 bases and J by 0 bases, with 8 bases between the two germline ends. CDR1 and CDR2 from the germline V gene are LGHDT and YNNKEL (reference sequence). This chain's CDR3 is CASSQGATNTGELFF. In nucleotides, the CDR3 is TGTGCCAGCAGCCAGGGGGCGACGAACACCGGGGAGCTGTTTTTT.

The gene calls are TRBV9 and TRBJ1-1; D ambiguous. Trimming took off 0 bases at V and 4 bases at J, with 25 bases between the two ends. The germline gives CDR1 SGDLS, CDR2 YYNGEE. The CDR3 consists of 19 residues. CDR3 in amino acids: CASSVGINSAFSVGTEAFF. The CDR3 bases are TGTGCCAGCAGCGTAGGTATTAATAGTGCTTTTAGCGTGGGCACTGAAGCTTTCTTT.

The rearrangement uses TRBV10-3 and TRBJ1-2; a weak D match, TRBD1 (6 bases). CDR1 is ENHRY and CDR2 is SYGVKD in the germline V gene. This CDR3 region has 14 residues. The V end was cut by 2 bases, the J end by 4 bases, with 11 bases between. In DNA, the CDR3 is TGTGCCATCAGTGAGGACAGGAGTGTCTATGGCTACACCTTC. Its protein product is CAISEDRSVYGYTF.

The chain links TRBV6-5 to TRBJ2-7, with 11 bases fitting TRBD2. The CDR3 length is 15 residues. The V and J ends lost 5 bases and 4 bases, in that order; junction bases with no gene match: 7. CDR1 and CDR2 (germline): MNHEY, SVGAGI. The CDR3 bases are TGTGCCAGCAGTACGTATAGCGGGGGGGCGTACGAGCAGTACTTC. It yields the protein CASSTYSGGAYEQYF.

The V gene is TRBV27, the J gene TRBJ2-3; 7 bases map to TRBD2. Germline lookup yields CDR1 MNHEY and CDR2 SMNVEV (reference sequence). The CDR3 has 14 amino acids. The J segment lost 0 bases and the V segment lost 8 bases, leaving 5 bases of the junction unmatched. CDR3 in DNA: TGTGCCAGCGGGGCTAGCGGAAGCACAGATACGCAGTATTTT. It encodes CASGASGSTDTQYF.

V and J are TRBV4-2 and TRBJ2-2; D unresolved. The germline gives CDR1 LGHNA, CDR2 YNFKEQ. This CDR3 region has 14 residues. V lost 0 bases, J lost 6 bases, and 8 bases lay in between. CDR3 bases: TGTGCCAGCAGCCAAGAACCAGGCGCCGGGGAGCTGTTTTTT. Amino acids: CASSQEPGAGELFF.

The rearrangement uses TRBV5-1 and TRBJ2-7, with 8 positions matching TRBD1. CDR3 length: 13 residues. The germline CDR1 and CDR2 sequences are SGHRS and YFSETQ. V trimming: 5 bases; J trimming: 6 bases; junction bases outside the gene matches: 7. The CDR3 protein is CASSLTGVGEQYF. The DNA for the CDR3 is TGCGCCAGCAGTTTGACAGGGGTTGGCGAGCAGTACTTC.

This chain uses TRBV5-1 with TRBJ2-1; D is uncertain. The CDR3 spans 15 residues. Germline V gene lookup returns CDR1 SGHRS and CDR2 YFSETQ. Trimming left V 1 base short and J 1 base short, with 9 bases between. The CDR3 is CASSLRPLSYNEQFF. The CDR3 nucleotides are TGCGCCAGCAGCTTGCGCCCTCTATCCTACAATGAGCAGTTCTTC.

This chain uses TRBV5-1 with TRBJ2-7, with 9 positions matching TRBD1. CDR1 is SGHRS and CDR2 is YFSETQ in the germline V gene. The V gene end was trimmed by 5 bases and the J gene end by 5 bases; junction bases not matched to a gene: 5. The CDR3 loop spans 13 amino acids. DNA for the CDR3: TGCGCCAGCAGGGCTACAGGGGGCAACGAGCAGTACTTC. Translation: CASRATGGNEQYF.

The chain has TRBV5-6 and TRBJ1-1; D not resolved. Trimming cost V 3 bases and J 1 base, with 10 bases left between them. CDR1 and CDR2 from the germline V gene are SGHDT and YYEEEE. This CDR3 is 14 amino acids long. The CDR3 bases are TGTGCCAGCAGCTCGCCGGGTTCGAACACTGAAGCTTTCTTT. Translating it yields CASSSPGSNTEAFF.